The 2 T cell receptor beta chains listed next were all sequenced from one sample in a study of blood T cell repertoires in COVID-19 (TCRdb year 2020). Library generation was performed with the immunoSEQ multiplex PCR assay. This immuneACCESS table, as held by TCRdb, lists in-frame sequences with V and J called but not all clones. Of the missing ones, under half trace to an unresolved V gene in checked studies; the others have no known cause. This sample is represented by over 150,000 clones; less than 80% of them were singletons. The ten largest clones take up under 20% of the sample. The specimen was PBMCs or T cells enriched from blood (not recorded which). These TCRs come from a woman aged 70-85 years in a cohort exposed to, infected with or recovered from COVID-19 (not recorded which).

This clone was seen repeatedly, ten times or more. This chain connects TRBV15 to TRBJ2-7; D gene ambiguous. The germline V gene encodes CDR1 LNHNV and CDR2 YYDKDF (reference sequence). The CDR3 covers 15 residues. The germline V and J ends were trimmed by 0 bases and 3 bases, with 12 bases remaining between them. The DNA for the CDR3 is TGTGCCACCAGCAGAGATGGGCAAGGCTTCTACGAGCAGTACTTC. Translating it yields CATSRDGQGFYEQYF.

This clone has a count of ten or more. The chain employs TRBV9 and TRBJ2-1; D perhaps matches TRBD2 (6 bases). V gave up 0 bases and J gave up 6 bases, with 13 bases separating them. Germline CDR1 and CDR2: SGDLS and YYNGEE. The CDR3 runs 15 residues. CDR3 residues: CASSVDGRIGNEQFF. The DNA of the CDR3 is TGTGCCAGCAGCGTAGACGGGAGAATTGGCAATGAGCAGTTCTTC.